Listed below are T cell receptor beta chains from one sample, sequenced in a study of T cell repertoires in cytomegalovirus infection. TCRdb fed the reads into MiXCR, producing one record per CDR3 protein. The top ten hold about 81% of the sample, which has about 110,000 distinct CDR3 sequences, under 30% seen once. Their recognized antigens are unknown. The material was CD8+ T cells from cultured PBMCs, obtained from culture after CMV antigen stimulation. Receptor source: a human donor in good health (CMV status not recorded). Some clones in this sample may be carry-over from other donors' samples. Each CDR3 is given without its conserved first and last residue. Fields, in order: J gene, D gene, V gene, CDR3 protein. The D gene is left open where the match is weak.

J gene: TRBJ2-7; D gene: TRBD2; V gene: TRBV20-1; CDR3 protein: SAGTSGLLYEQY
J gene: TRBJ2-1; D gene: TRBD2; V gene: TRBV12-3/TRBV12-4; CDR3 protein: ASSFHVLAGGSYNEQF
J gene: TRBJ1-4; D gene: -; V gene: TRBV29-1; CDR3 protein: SALLSPRNEKLF
J gene: TRBJ1-3; D gene: -; V gene: TRBV6-5; CDR3 protein: ASSPLTGMSGNTIY
J gene: TRBJ2-1; D gene: -; V gene: TRBV7-2; CDR3 protein: ASSPVTGSGNEQF
J gene: TRBJ2-7; D gene: -; V gene: TRBV4-2; CDR3 protein: ASSQEEGKSSYEQY
J gene: TRBJ1-1; D gene: TRBD1; V gene: TRBV7-6; CDR3 protein: ASSPTGPGNTEAF
J gene: TRBJ1-5; D gene: TRBD1; V gene: TRBV19; CDR3 protein: ASSATGASNQPQH
J gene: TRBJ2-1; D gene: TRBD2; V gene: TRBV5-4; CDR3 protein: ASSFWSAGEQF
J gene: TRBJ2-1; D gene: -; V gene: TRBV12-3/TRBV12-4; CDR3 protein: ASSPLGGPVLNEQF
J gene: TRBJ1-1; D gene: -; V gene: TRBV6-5; CDR3 protein: ASSYSPAAEAF
J gene: TRBJ2-7; D gene: -; V gene: TRBV20-1; CDR3 protein: SARDLKLSYEQY
J gene: TRBJ2-3; D gene: -; V gene: TRBV5-6; CDR3 protein: ASSWETDTQY
J gene: TRBJ2-3; D gene: -; V gene: TRBV4-1; CDR3 protein: ASSQDQGTDTQY
J gene: TRBJ2-3; D gene: -; V gene: TRBV14; CDR3 protein: ASSQEAGLNTQY
J gene: TRBJ2-4; D gene: -; V gene: TRBV6-6; CDR3 protein: ATEGSDKNIQY
J gene: TRBJ2-2; D gene: -; V gene: TRBV6-5; CDR3 protein: VSAGTLNTGELF
J gene: TRBJ2-1; D gene: TRBD2; V gene: TRBV4-1; CDR3 protein: ASSPLMGLAVNEQF
J gene: TRBJ2-1; D gene: TRBD2; V gene: TRBV6-1; CDR3 protein: ASSPSGTNNEQF
J gene: TRBJ2-3; D gene: -; V gene: TRBV7-9; CDR3 protein: ASSAPRVGQTDTQY
J gene: TRBJ2-2; D gene: -; V gene: TRBV7-9; CDR3 protein: ASSPPGGPDGELF
J gene: TRBJ1-6; D gene: -; V gene: TRBV12-3/TRBV12-4; CDR3 protein: ASNERGANSPLH
J gene: TRBJ2-1; D gene: -; V gene: TRBV12-5; CDR3 protein: ASMSSYNEQF
J gene: TRBJ2-3; D gene: -; V gene: TRBV4-1; CDR3 protein: ASSQGRSVTDTQY
J gene: TRBJ1-4; D gene: -; V gene: TRBV7-9; CDR3 protein: ASSQGGRGEKLF
J gene: TRBJ2-2; D gene: -; V gene: TRBV11-1; CDR3 protein: ASSPWGADTGELF
J gene: TRBJ1-1; D gene: -; V gene: TRBV6-6; CDR3 protein: ASSYSTSEAF
J gene: TRBJ1-5; D gene: -; V gene: TRBV19; CDR3 protein: ASSQADGQPQH
J gene: TRBJ1-4; D gene: TRBD1; V gene: TRBV12-3/TRBV12-4; CDR3 protein: ASSLSTGFNEKLF
J gene: TRBJ1-5; D gene: TRBD1; V gene: TRBV28; CDR3 protein: ASTEDRGGNQPQH
J gene: TRBJ1-5; D gene: -; V gene: TRBV4-1; CDR3 protein: ASSQVRGLQPQH
J gene: TRBJ2-7; D gene: -; V gene: TRBV4-1; CDR3 protein: ASSPPTGGVGGQY
J gene: TRBJ2-7; D gene: TRBD2; V gene: TRBV12-3/TRBV12-4; CDR3 protein: ASSSGGLNEQY
J gene: TRBJ1-4; D gene: TRBD1; V gene: TRBV28; CDR3 protein: ASSLSLTGADEKLF
J gene: TRBJ1-2; D gene: -; V gene: TRBV2; CDR3 protein: ALGGRGYT
J gene: TRBJ1-1; D gene: TRBD1; V gene: TRBV28; CDR3 protein: ASSFRDRGSNTEAF
J gene: TRBJ2-1; D gene: -; V gene: TRBV12-3/TRBV12-4; CDR3 protein: ASSWVSGSEQF
J gene: TRBJ2-7; D gene: -; V gene: TRBV6-5; CDR3 protein: ATAPGDSYERY
J gene: TRBJ1-5; D gene: -; V gene: TRBV2; CDR3 protein: ATRSGSSNQPQH
J gene: TRBJ1-1; D gene: TRBD1; V gene: TRBV4-1; CDR3 protein: ASSQPGQGSTEAF
J gene: TRBJ2-1; D gene: TRBD2; V gene: TRBV7-2; CDR3 protein: ASSLGAGGAYNEQF
J gene: TRBJ2-3; D gene: TRBD2; V gene: TRBV2; CDR3 protein: AYPQASGGAWDTQY
J gene: TRBJ2-3; D gene: TRBD1; V gene: TRBV30; CDR3 protein: ATQGVRGDTQY
J gene: TRBJ1-1; D gene: -; V gene: TRBV28; CDR3 protein: ASSLWSGTEAF